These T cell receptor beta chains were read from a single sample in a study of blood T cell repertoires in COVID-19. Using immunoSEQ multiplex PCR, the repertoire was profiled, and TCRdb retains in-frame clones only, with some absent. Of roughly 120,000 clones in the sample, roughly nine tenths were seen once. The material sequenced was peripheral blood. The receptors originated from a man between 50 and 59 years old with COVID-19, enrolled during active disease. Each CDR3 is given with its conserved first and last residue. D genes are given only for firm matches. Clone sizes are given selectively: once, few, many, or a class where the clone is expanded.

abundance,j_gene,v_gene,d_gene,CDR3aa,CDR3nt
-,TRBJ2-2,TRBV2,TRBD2,CASKGTISNTGELFF,TGTGCCAGCAAGGGGACTATATCGAACACCGGGGAGCTGTTTTTT
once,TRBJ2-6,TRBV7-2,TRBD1,CASSQTGGSGANVLTF,TGTGCCAGCAGCCAAACAGGGGGCTCTGGGGCCAACGTCCTGACTTTC
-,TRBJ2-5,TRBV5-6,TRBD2,CASRVTSGRGLETQYF,TGTGCCAGCAGAGTGACTAGCGGGAGAGGGTTGGAGACCCAGTACTTC
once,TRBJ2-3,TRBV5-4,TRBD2,CASSLAGLAGGTDTQYF,TGTGCCAGCAGCTTGGCCGGGTTAGCGGGAGGAACAGATACGCAGTATTTT
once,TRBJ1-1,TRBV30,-,CAWSVTRGNTEAFF,TGTGCCTGGAGTGTAACCAGGGGAAACACTGAAGCTTTCTTT
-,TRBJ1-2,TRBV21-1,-,CASSKPTTQNGYTF,TGTGCCAGCAGCAAACCTACGACTCAGAATGGCTACACCTTC
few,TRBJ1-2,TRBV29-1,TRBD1,CSDDRGVYGYTF,TGCAGCGACGACAGGGGGGTCTATGGCTACACCTTC
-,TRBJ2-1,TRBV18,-,CASSPLKSSYNEQFF,TGTGCCAGCTCCCCTCTGAAGAGCTCCTACAATGAGCAGTTCTTC
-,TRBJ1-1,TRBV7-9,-,CASSSPASSGTEAFF,TGTGCCAGCAGCTCCCCAGCGTCGAGCGGGACTGAAGCTTTCTTT
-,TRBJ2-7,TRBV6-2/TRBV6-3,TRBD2,CASSRGLAGDRSYEQYF,TGTGCCAGCAGTCGGGGACTAGCGGGAGATAGGTCCTACGAGCAGTACTTC
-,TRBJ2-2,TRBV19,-,CASSRDVNTGELFF,TGTGCCAGTAGTAGAGACGTCAACACCGGGGAGCTGTTTTTT
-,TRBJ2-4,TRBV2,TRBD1,CASESGQGQNIQYF,TGTGCCAGCGAATCGGGACAGGGGCAAAACATTCAGTACTTC
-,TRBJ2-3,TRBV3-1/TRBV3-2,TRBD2,CASSRSGGTDTQYF,TGTGCCAGCAGTCGAAGCGGGGGCACAGATACGCAGTATTTT
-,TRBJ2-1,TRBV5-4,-,CASSFPGRDEQFF,TGTGCCAGCAGTTTTCCGGGGAGAGATGAGCAGTTCTTC
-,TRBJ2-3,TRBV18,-,CASSPSGTRGSTDTQYF,TGTGCCAGCTCACCATCCGGGACAAGGGGTAGCACAGATACGCAGTATTTT
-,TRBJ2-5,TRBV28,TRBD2,CASGTSGSLRWETQYF,TGTGCCAGCGGAACTAGCGGGAGCCTAAGATGGGAGACCCAGTACTTC